This TCR beta chain was observed in a study of tumor and adjacent non-tumor tissue in lung cancer. For the study at large: Aged about 30 to 76 years, patients included 10 men and 4 or 5 women with stage I to III disease. Each sample yielded 3.5 million to 5 million productive TCRbeta reads on average.

Concerning this clonotype itself: The antigen is unknown. As the CDR3 is not closed by the conserved phenylalanine or tryptophan, this likely results from a read error.

V lost 3 bases and J lost 4; bases outside the gene matches: 12. The length of the CDR3 is 16 residues. Germline V gives CDR1 DFQATT, CDR2 SNEGSKA (reference sequence). TCRbeta libraries were built with three rounds of nested PCR, modified from ARM-PCR. Using its own MiXCR run on the multiplex PCR reads, TCRdb lists one record per CDR3 protein. The sample yields about 48,000 distinct CDR3 sequences, about two thirds seen once. This sample's RNA came from whole unsorted tissue. Distant lung tissue was collected more than 3 cm away from the tumor edge. Findings of the study overall: Tumor tissue had significantly higher TCR diversity than normal lung.

The clonotype originates from a woman in her 70s with non-small cell lung cancer. The sample was distant non-tumor lung tissue. The chain uses TRBV20-1 and TRBJ2-3, with 8 positions matching TRBD1. CDR3 nucleotides: TGCAGTGCTAGTCTCACAGGGGGTAATTTCCCAGATACGCAGTATTGT. Amino acid sequence: CSASLTGGNFPDTQYC.